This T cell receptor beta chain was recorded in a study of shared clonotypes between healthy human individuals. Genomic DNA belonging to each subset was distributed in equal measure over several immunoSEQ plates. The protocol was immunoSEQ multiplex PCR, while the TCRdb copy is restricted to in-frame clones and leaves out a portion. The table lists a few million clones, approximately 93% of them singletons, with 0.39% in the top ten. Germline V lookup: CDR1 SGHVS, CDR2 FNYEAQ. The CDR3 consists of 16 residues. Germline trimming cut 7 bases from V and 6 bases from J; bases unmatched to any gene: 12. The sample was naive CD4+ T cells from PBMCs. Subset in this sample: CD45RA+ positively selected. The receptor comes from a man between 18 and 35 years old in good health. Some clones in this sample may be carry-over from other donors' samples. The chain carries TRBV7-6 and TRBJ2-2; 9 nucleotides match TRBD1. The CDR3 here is CASTSTGTGRAGELFF. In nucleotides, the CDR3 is TGTGCCAGCACGAGTACCGGGACAGGGAGGGCCGGGGAGCTGTTTTTT.